Listed below are T cell receptor beta chains from one sample, sequenced in a study of T cell responses to AZD1222 COVID-19 vaccine. Sequencing used immunoSEQ multiplex PCR; TCRdb keeps in-frame clones, though not all of them. The data contain fewer than 110,000 clones, about 90% of them singletons. The starting material was peripheral blood, obtained on day 0 of AZD1222 vaccination. The receptors shown here come from an adult in good health. Both conserved end residues are part of each CDR3. Each record gives: D gene, V gene, J gene, clone size, CDR3 protein, CDR3 DNA. A D gene is named only where the DNA matches it firmly. Expanded clones are given a class, and other clones once, few, many or no size at all.

D: TRBD1; V: TRBV29-1; J: TRBJ2-7; size: -; CDR3: CSATGTGTSYEQYF; DNA: TGCAGCGCGACCGGGACAGGGACCTCCTACGAGCAGTACTTC
D: -; V: TRBV2; J: TRBJ2-7; size: few; CDR3: CASSPEISYEQYF; DNA: TGTGCCAGCAGTCCAGAGATAAGCTACGAGCAGTACTTC
D: TRBD2; V: TRBV7-8; J: TRBJ2-1; size: -; CDR3: CASSLVTSVTSSYNEQFF; DNA: TGTGCCAGCAGCTTAGTTACTAGCGTCACGAGCTCCTACAATGAGCAGTTCTTC
D: TRBD1; V: TRBV7-3; J: TRBJ2-1; size: -; CDR3: CASSSSGTGGNEQFF; DNA: TGTGCCAGCAGCTCGAGTGGGACAGGAGGCAATGAGCAGTTCTTC
D: -; V: TRBV4-3; J: TRBJ2-5; size: -; CDR3: CASSPGDSQETQYF; DNA: TGCGCCAGCAGCCCGGGGGACAGCCAAGAGACCCAGTACTTC
D: -; V: TRBV10-3; J: TRBJ2-3; size: -; CDR3: CAISESYTDTQYF; DNA: TGTGCCATCAGTGAGTCCTACACAGATACGCAGTATTTT
D: -; V: TRBV30; J: TRBJ2-1; size: -; CDR3: CAWIRGVSSYNEQFF; DNA: TGTGCCTGGATTAGAGGTGTCAGCTCCTACAATGAGCAGTTCTTC
D: -; V: TRBV27; J: TRBJ2-3; size: few; CDR3: CASSRGGGGGTDTQYF; DNA: TGTGCCAGCAGTCGAGGGGGCGGGGGAGGCACAGATACGCAGTATTTT
D: TRBD2; V: TRBV11-1; J: TRBJ2-1; size: -; CDR3: CASSRNSGGARHEQFF; DNA: TGTGCCAGCAGCCGAAATAGCGGGGGGGCTCGGCATGAGCAGTTCTTC
D: -; V: TRBV7-9; J: TRBJ1-2; size: -; CDR3: CASSLQHPNYGYTF; DNA: TGTGCCAGCAGCTTACAGCACCCTAACTATGGCTACACCTTC
D: TRBD2; V: TRBV9; J: TRBJ2-1; size: -; CDR3: CASSSSQLAGTGEQFF; DNA: TGTGCCAGCAGCTCATCCCAACTAGCGGGGACCGGTGAGCAGTTCTTC
D: -; V: TRBV4-1; J: TRBJ2-7; size: -; CDR3: CASSPQVTGTEGSYF; DNA: TGCGCCAGCAGCCCTCAGGTAACAGGGACCGAAGGCTCGTACTTC
D: TRBD2; V: TRBV19; J: TRBJ2-3; size: -; CDR3: CASSIMGGPDTDTQYF; DNA: TGTGCCAGTAGTATAATGGGAGGGCCAGACACAGATACGCAGTATTTT
D: -; V: TRBV2; J: TRBJ2-2; size: -; CDR3: CASDPTTGRTGELFF; DNA: TGTGCCAGCGACCCTACGACGGGTCGGACCGGGGAGCTGTTTTTT
D: TRBD2; V: TRBV5-6; J: TRBJ2-5; size: -; CDR3: CASSLGLAGGLVHF; DNA: TGTGCCAGCAGCTTGGGACTAGCGGGGGGTCTAGTACACTTC
D: -; V: TRBV5-1; J: TRBJ1-1; size: -; CDR3: CASSTVGQPEAFF; DNA: TGCGCCAGCAGCACCGTAGGACAGCCTGAAGCTTTCTTT
D: -; V: TRBV9; J: TRBJ1-3; size: -; CDR3: CASSVSPFISGNTIYF; DNA: TGTGCCAGCAGCGTAAGTCCATTTATCTCTGGAAACACCATATATTTT
D: TRBD2; V: TRBV2; J: TRBJ2-3; size: -; CDR3: CASKSFSGGAFDTQYF; DNA: TGTGCCAGCAAATCATTTAGCGGGGGGGCCTTTGATACGCAGTATTTT
D: TRBD2; V: TRBV9; J: TRBJ2-7; size: -; CDR3: CASHGGTETYEQYF; DNA: TGTGCCTCACACGGGGGGACGGAGACCTACGAGCAGTACTTC
D: TRBD1; V: TRBV5-4; J: TRBJ1-1; size: once; CDR3: CASSPGTGGLGTEAFF; DNA: TGTGCCAGCAGCCCCGGGACAGGGGGCCTTGGCACTGAAGCTTTCTTT
D: -; V: TRBV19; J: TRBJ1-6; size: -; CDR3: CASSIDGTAGGSPLHF; DNA: TGTGCCAGTAGTATAGACGGGACCGCCGGCGGTTCACCCCTCCACTTT